This entry lists 8 T cell receptor beta chains sequenced from one sample in a study of blood T cell repertoires in COVID-19. TCRdb's copy holds only in-frame clones and misses some; the assay was immunoSEQ multiplex PCR. The repertoire has about 220,000 clones, roughly 80% of them found once; the top ten carry just under 20%. Sample: peripheral blood. The receptors derive from a young man with active or convalescent COVID-19.

The sample holds one count of this clone. The rearrangement uses TRBV9 and TRBJ1-6, with unresolved D. The CDR3 consists of 16 residues. V lost 4 bases and J 10 bases, leaving 21 bases between the germline ends. Germline loops: CDR1 SGDLS, CDR2 YYNGEE. The CDR3 reads CASSPGPGKGGSPLHF. In DNA, the CDR3 is TGTGCCAGCAGCCCCGGACCGGGGAAAGGAGGCTCACCCCTCCACTTT. The whole variable domain, filled in from reference TRBV9 and TRBJ1-6, reads DSGVTQTPKHLITATGQRVTLRCSPRSGDLSVYWYQQSLDQGLQFLIQYYNGEERAKGNILERFSAQQFPDLHSELNLSSLELGDSALYFCASSPGPGKGGSPLHFGNGTRLTVT.

J is TRBJ1-4 and V is TRBV28; D unclear. Germline CDR1 reads MDHEN; CDR2 reads SYDVKM. CDR3 length: 14 residues. Between the trimmed V and J ends, which lost 5 bases and 4 bases, there was a span of 11 bases. CDR3 bases: TGTGCCAGCAGTACCCCCGGGGATAATGAAAAACTGTTTTTT. Translated: CASSTPGDNEKLFF.

This clone has only a few counts. The chain combines TRBV11-1 with TRBJ2-3, with TRBD2 as a possible D gene (6 bases). This CDR3 comprises 15 residues. CDR1 is SGHAT and CDR2 is FQDESV in the germline V gene (reference sequence). The V and J ends lost 6 bases and 2 bases respectively, with 15 bases between them. As DNA, the CDR3 is TGTGCCAGCAGGTCGACTAGTATAAACACAGATACGCAGTATTTT. Protein product: CASRSTSINTDTQYF.

This chain joins TRBV5-1 and TRBJ2-3, with 8 nucleotides matching TRBD2. The germline gives CDR1 SGHRS, CDR2 YFSETQ. V was clipped by 0 bases and J by 0 bases; unmatched bases: 6. The length of the CDR3 is 17 residues. CDR3 DNA sequence: TGCGCCAGCAGCTTGGGTGGCGGGGGGCCAAGCACAGATACGCAGTATTTT. It translates to CASSLGGGGPSTDTQYF.

The gene calls are TRBV18 and TRBJ1-1; possible D gene TRBD1, 6 bases. Germline CDR1 is KGHSH and CDR2 is LQKENI. The V and J ends lost 5 bases and 1 base respectively, with 8 bases between them. The CDR3 is 13 amino acids. The CDR3 sequence: CASSSTGNTEAFF. The CDR3 DNA reads as TGTGCCAGCTCATCGACAGGGAACACTGAAGCTTTCTTT.

V is TRBV11-2 and J is TRBJ2-7; no clear D gene. V was trimmed by 1 base and J by 0 bases, leaving 7 bases between them. The CDR3 runs 14 residues. The germline V gene encodes CDR1 SGHAT and CDR2 FQNNGV. The DNA for the CDR3 is TGTGCCAGCAGCTTAGCACAGTCCTCCTACGAGCAGTACTTC. This codes for CASSLAQSSYEQYF.

CDR3 coding DNA: TGTGCCAGCAGCCTCCAGGACTACCAACTCTACGAGCAGTACTTC. Translating gives CASSLQDYQLYEQYF. The chain links TRBV7-2 to TRBJ2-7; D may be TRBD2 (6 bases). V was trimmed by 5 bases and J by 3 bases, leaving 17 bases between them. CDR3 size: 15 residues. Germline loops: CDR1 SGHTA, CDR2 FQGNSA.

The V call is TRBV19, the J call TRBJ2-7; maybe TRBD2 (5 bases). V lost 7 bases to trimming and J lost 3 bases, with 16 bases between them. The germline V gene encodes CDR1 LNHDA and CDR2 SQIVND (reference sequence). This CDR3 has 14 amino acids. The CDR3 sequence: CASNEKIGGYEQYF. The CDR3 nucleotides read TGTGCCAGTAATGAAAAGATCGGAGGCTACGAGCAGTACTTC.